Shown below are 19 T cell receptor beta chains from a single sample sequenced in a study of blood T cell repertoires in COVID-19. The assay was immunoSEQ multiplex PCR, and TCRdb's table has in-frame clones only and misses some. The top ten clones hold 3% to 3.5% of a sample with 200,000 or so clones, around 84% of them seen once. Specimen: peripheral blood. The receptor source for this set is a man in his fifties or sixties with acute or convalescent COVID-19.

This clone is a singleton in its sample. This chain connects TRBV28 to TRBJ2-7, with a possible D match to TRBD1 (6 bases). CDR1 MDHEN and CDR2 SYDVKM come from the germline V gene. The V end lost 4 bases, the J end lost 5 bases, and 15 bases lay between the germline ends. The CDR3 has 14 amino acids. In DNA form, the CDR3 reads TGTGCCAGCAGTTACGACAGGATTGCTGACGAGCAGTACTTC. Translation gives CASSYDRIADEQYF.

The chain couples TRBV4-1 to TRBJ1-2, with D perhaps TRBD1 (6 bases). CDR3 length: 14 residues. V was shortened by 1 base and J by 2 bases, with 8 bases between the two germline ends. Germline CDR1 MGHRA, CDR2 YSYEKL. The CDR3 nucleotides are TGCGCCAGCAGCCAAGGGACAGCGAACTATGGCTACACCTTC. Its protein product is CASSQGTANYGYTF.

CDR3 nucleotide sequence: TGTGCCAGCAGCCGGCCTTGGGGGGTCTCACCCCTCCACTTT. Amino acid sequence: CASSRPWGVSPLHF. The rearrangement links TRBV11-2 to TRBJ1-6; a possible D gene is TRBD1 (5 bases). V lost 5 bases, J lost 10 bases, and 15 bases lay in between. The CDR3 is 14 amino acids. CDR1 is SGHAT and CDR2 is FQNNGV in the germline V gene. The whole variable domain, filled in from reference TRBV11-2 and TRBJ1-6, reads EAGVAQSPRYKIIEKRQSVAFWCNPISGHATLYWYQQILGQGPKLLIQFQNNGVVDDSQLPKDRFSAERLKGVDSTLKIQPAKLEDSAVYLCASSRPWGVSPLHFGNGTRLTVT.

This rearrangement joins TRBV15 to TRBJ2-5; maybe TRBD1 (5 bases). The V and J ends lost 1 base and 5 bases respectively, with 8 bases between them. The CDR3 is made up of 13 amino acids. The germline CDR1 and CDR2 sequences are LNHNV and YYDKDF (reference sequence). The CDR3 bases are TGTGCCACCAGCAGAGTCTCAGGGGAGACCCAGTACTTC. Translation: CATSRVSGETQYF.

The rearrangement links TRBV5-1 to TRBJ1-1; 8 nucleotides line up with TRBD1. Trimming at V came to 1 base and at J to 5 bases, leaving 7 bases not matched to a gene. There are 15 residues in the CDR3. Germline V lookup: CDR1 SGHRS, CDR2 YFSETQ. Here the CDR3 DNA reads TGCGCCAGCAGCTTGACGGACAGGGACGGGACTGAAGCTTTCTTT. It yields the protein CASSLTDRDGTEAFF. The full variable domain, with the rest looked up from reference TRBV5-1 and TRBJ1-1, is KAGVTQTPRYLIKTRGQQVTLSCSPISGHRSVSWYQQTPGQGLQFLFEYFSETQRNKGNFPGRFSGRQFSNSRSEMNVSTLELGDSALYLCASSLTDRDGTEAFFGQGTRLTVV.

The V and J genes are TRBV28 and TRBJ1-6; the D gene is possibly TRBD1 (6 bases). This CDR3 contains 17 residues. Trimming shortened V by 5 bases and J by 0 bases, and 14 bases separated the two germline ends. Per the germline V gene, CDR1 is MDHEN and CDR2 is SYDVKM. This CDR3 reads CASSPTGPNSYNSPLHF. The DNA of the CDR3 is TGTGCCAGCAGTCCAACAGGGCCCAACTCCTATAATTCACCCCTCCACTTT.

The chain combines TRBV6-5 with TRBJ1-5, with unresolved D. The CDR3 is 12 amino acids. V was clipped by 2 bases and J by 4 bases, with 3 bases between them. Germline V gene data show CDR1 as MNHEY and CDR2 as SVGAGI. In DNA form, the CDR3 reads TGTGCCAGCAGTTACCTAAATCAGCCCCAGCATTTT. The encoded protein is CASSYLNQPQHF.

The chain carries TRBV15 and TRBJ1-2; possibly TRBD1 for D (6 bases). From germline, CDR1 is LNHNV and CDR2 YYDKDF (reference sequence). CDR3 length equals 18 residues. V was trimmed by 3 bases and J by 0 bases, leaving 20 bases between them. For the CDR3, the DNA is TGTGCCACCAGCAGTCCAGGGGAGGGACGTGGAGCTAACTATGGCTACACCTTC. As protein: CATSSPGEGRGANYGYTF.

The chain has TRBV2 and TRBJ1-5; 7 nucleotides align to TRBD1. This CDR3 is built from 16 residues. Germline V lookup: CDR1 SNHLY, CDR2 FYNNEI. The trim removed 5 bases at V and 4 bases at J, leaving 11 bases unmatched. The CDR3 sequence is CASSFPRDSPNQPQHF. Written as DNA, the CDR3 is TGTGCCAGCAGTTTCCCTCGGGACAGCCCTAATCAGCCCCAGCATTTT.

The V gene is TRBV11-2, the J gene TRBJ2-7; 7 bases align to TRBD1. Germline values: CDR1 SGHAT, CDR2 FQNNGV. V trimming: 5 bases; J trimming: 1 base; junction bases outside the gene matches: 8. The length of the CDR3 is 15 residues. The CDR3 here is CASSPGTASSYEQYF. The CDR3 nucleotides read TGTGCCAGCAGCCCCGGGACAGCGTCTTCCTACGAGCAGTACTTC.

V and J are TRBV3-1 (or the pseudogene TRBV3-2) and TRBJ2-3; 10 nucleotides match TRBD2. This CDR3 contains 19 residues. V lost 6 bases and J lost 3; bases outside the gene matches: 18. Germline V gene lookup returns CDR1 LGHDT and CDR2 YNNKEL (reference sequence). CDR3 loop: CASRGTALAGRLRTDTQYF. DNA for the CDR3: TGTGCCAGCAGGGGAACAGCACTAGCGGGGAGGTTAAGGACAGATACGCAGTATTTT.

The chain is built from TRBV7-3 and TRBJ2-1, with TRBD2 matching 11 bases. V lost 5 bases and J lost 4; bases outside the gene matches: 13. The CDR3 consists of 18 residues. From germline, CDR1 is SGHTA and CDR2 FQGTGA. CDR3 amino acids: CASSINPTGTSGYNEQFF. CDR3 bases: TGTGCCAGCAGCATTAATCCCACCGGGACTAGCGGATACAATGAGCAGTTCTTC.

V usage is TRBV5-4 and J usage is TRBJ1-3; the match to TRBD1 covers 12 bases. Trimming cost V 0 bases and J 4 bases; bases outside gene matches: 2. The germline CDR1 and CDR2 sequences are SGHNT and YYREEE (reference sequence). The CDR3 contains 16 residues. The CDR3 sequence is CASSLGDRGRGNTIYF. For the CDR3, the DNA is TGTGCCAGCAGCTTGGGGGACAGGGGGCGCGGAAACACCATATATTTT.

The chain combines TRBV6-5 with TRBJ2-1; TRBD2 matches 11 bases. V shed 9 bases, J shed 3 bases, and the junction held 4 bases outside the gene matches. This CDR3 region has 14 residues. CDR1 and CDR2 (germline): MNHEY, SVGAGI. The DNA of the CDR3 is TGTGCCAGTATGCTAGCGGGGGGCTACAATGAGCAGTTCTTC. Amino acid sequence: CASMLAGGYNEQFF.

CDR3 protein: CASSRLAGGYNEQFF. CDR3 bases: TGTGCCAGCAGTCGACTAGCGGGGGGTTACAATGAGCAGTTCTTC. The chain combines TRBV6-5 with TRBJ2-1; 13 bases line up with TRBD2. The length of the CDR3 is 15 residues. Germline V gene sequence: CDR1 MNHEY, CDR2 SVGAGI. Trimming at V came to 5 bases and at J to 4 bases, leaving 2 bases not matched to a gene.

The gene calls are TRBV27 and TRBJ1-2; D ambiguous. V shed 3 bases and J shed 7 bases, with 18 bases lying between them. This CDR3 comprises 15 residues. Germline CDR1 is MNHEY and CDR2 is SMNVEV (reference sequence). Written as DNA, the CDR3 is TGTGCCAGCAGTTTTCGGTCCTCGGGGAATCGTGGCTACACCTTC. Translation gives CASSFRSSGNRGYTF.

This clone is labeled large. J is TRBJ2-7 and V is TRBV6-2 or TRBV6-3; D may be TRBD2 (6 bases). CDR3 length equals 14 residues. The V end was cut by 0 bases, the J end by 11 bases, with 17 bases between. Germline lookup yields CDR1 MNHEY and CDR2 SVGEGT. The DNA for the CDR3 is TGTGCCAGCAGTTACTCGGAAACACTCGGCGGGGAGTACTTC. It yields the protein CASSYSETLGGEYF.

The V call is TRBV11-2, the J call TRBJ1-3; D is unresolved. Trimming shortened V by 1 base and J by 0 bases, and 10 bases separated the two germline ends. CDR1 is SGHAT and CDR2 is FQNNGV in the germline V gene. This CDR3 is built from 16 residues. CDR3 DNA sequence: TGTGCCAGCAGCTTAGTTCGAGGGCCCTCTGGAAACACCATATATTTT. Its translation: CASSLVRGPSGNTIYF.

The chain uses TRBV19 and TRBJ1-1; D is perhaps TRBD1 (6 bases). Germline assignment: CDR1 LNHDA and CDR2 SQIVND (reference sequence). The CDR3 is 16 residues long. CDR3 region: CASSNPRGGREAEAFF. CDR3 in DNA: TGTGCTAGTTCCAACCCAAGGGGGGGGCGGGAGGCTGAAGCTTTCTTT. Using reference TRBV19 and TRBJ1-1 for the parts outside the CDR3, the full variable domain is DGGITQSPKYLFRKEGQNVTLSCEQNLNHDAMYWYRQDPGQGLRLIYYSQIVNDFQKGDIAEGYSVSREKKESFPLTVTSAQKNPTAFYLCASSNPRGGREAEAFFGQGTRLTVV.